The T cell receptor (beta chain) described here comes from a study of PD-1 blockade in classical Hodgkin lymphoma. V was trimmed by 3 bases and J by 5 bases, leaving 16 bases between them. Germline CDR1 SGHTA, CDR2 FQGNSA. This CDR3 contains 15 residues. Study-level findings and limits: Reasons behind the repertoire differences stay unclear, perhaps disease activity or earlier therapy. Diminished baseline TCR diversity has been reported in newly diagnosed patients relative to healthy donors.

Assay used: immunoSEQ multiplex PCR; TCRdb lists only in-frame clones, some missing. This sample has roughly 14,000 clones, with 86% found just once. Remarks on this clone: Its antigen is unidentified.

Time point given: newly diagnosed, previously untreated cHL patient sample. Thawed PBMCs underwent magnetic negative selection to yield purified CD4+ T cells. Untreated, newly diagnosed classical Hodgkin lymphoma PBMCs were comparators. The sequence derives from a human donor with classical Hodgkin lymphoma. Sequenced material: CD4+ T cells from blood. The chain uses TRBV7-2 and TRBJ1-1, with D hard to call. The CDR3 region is CASSLSSSAGTEAFF. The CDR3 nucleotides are TGTGCCAGCAGCTTGTCCTCCTCCGCGGGAACTGAAGCTTTCTTT.